This entry is about one TCR beta chain. Original handling: Quantification of nucleated cells was approximated via reference gene primer amplification. Data came from immunoSEQ multiplex PCR; TCRdb stores just in-frame clones and leaves some out. D and trimming were read from the DNA, whereas the V and J calls and clone size are those reported in that table. In the table there are around 100,000 clones, more than 65% of which are singletons. The source of the sample is a study of blood T cell repertoires in COVID-19. Overall study: Researchers got acute and convalescent COVID-19 samples from the United States, Italy and Spain. PBMCs, B-cell-depleted T cells, or T cells provided the cDNA or gDNA that made up the material.

The CDR3 covers 16 residues. Per germline, CDR1 LGHDT and CDR2 YNNKEL (reference sequence). Trimming cost V 6 bases and J 1 base; bases outside gene matches: 10. The sequence was collected from a man in his sixties or seventies with active or convalescent COVID-19. Sequenced input: peripheral blood. V gene TRBV3-1 (or the pseudogene TRBV3-2) combines with J gene TRBJ2-7; TRBD1 agrees at 9 bases. The CDR3 bases are TGTGCCAGCAGGCCCTTCCGGGACAGGGCGTCCTACGAGCAGTACTTC. This codes for CASRPFRDRASYEQYF.